This passage covers 7 T cell receptor beta chains from one sample sequenced in a study of Graves' ophthalmopathy and Graves' hyperthyroidism. The authors amplified TCR beta CDR3 regions from RNA transcripts. First-round RT-PCR relied on HTBI primers, and a second-round multiplex PCR came next. TCRdb re-analysed the multiplex PCR reads in MiXCR, keeping a single row per CDR3 protein. This table holds under 350,000 distinct CDR3 sequences, about a sixth found once. Sequencing used peripheral blood. These receptors all come from an adult man with Graves' ophthalmopathy.

This clonotype was counted at least ten times. The V and J genes are TRBV4-2 and TRBJ2-7; 9 bases agree with TRBD1. Losses at the gene ends were 1 base for V and 3 bases for J; bases not matched to a gene: 7. The CDR3 loop spans 16 amino acids. Germline assignment: CDR1 LGHNA and CDR2 YNFKEQ. DNA of the CDR3: TGTGCCAGCAGCCAAGCCGGGACAGGGAGTCGCTACGAGCAGTACTTC. Encoded protein: CASSQAGTGSRYEQYF.

This clonotype was counted ten times or more. The rearrangement uses TRBV29-1 and TRBJ2-5; D is possibly TRBD2 (5 bases). Trimming cost V 3 bases and J 4 bases, with 15 bases left between them. Germline loops: CDR1 SQVTM, CDR2 ANQGSEA. CDR3 length: 14 amino acids. The CDR3 DNA sequence: TGCAGCGTTGATAGGGTTAGTCGGGGAGAGACCCAGTACTTC. It is translated as CSVDRVSRGETQYF.

The CDR3 DNA sequence: TGTGCCAGCAGTTTTTTCAGACTTACCCAAAGCACAGATACGCAGTATTTT. Translating gives CASSFFRLTQSTDTQYF. The V call is TRBV27, the J call TRBJ2-3; no definite D call. Germline CDR1 is MNHEY and CDR2 is SMNVEV (reference sequence). V was clipped by 3 bases and J by 0 bases, with 16 bases between them. This CDR3 contains 17 residues.

In this sample, this clonotype turned up many times. The rearrangement joins TRBV24-1 to TRBJ1-2; 10 nucleotides match TRBD1. J lost 4 bases, V lost 4 bases, and 5 bases had no gene match. CDR1 and CDR2 from the germline V gene are KGHDR and SFDVKD. CDR3 length: 15 residues. The CDR3: CATSETGGAIYGYTF. DNA of the CDR3: TGTGCCACCAGTGAGACAGGGGGCGCGATCTATGGCTACACCTTC.

J is TRBJ2-6 and V is TRBV27, with 7 bases lining up with TRBD1. From germline, CDR1 is MNHEY and CDR2 SMNVEV (reference sequence). With V trimmed by 5 bases and J by 0 bases, 10 bases remained unmatched. This CDR3 comprises 18 residues. The CDR3 DNA reads TGTGCCAGCAGTCTACGGACAGGTTTTCTCTCTGGGGCCAACGTCCTGACTTTC. Amino acids: CASSLRTGFLSGANVLTF.

This clonotype was observed many times. This sequence joins TRBV11-2 and TRBJ1-5, with D unclear. This CDR3 is 14 amino acids long. Germline V CDR1 and CDR2: SGHAT, FQNNGV. The V gene lost 5 bases and the J gene lost 5 bases, with 13 bases spanning the gap. DNA for the CDR3: TGTGCCAGCAGCAAGGCCTCAGCCCATCAGCCCCAGCATTTT. Its translation is CASSKASAHQPQHF. Full variable domain (rest looked up from reference TRBV11-2 and TRBJ1-5): EAGVAQSPRYKIIEKRQSVAFWCNPISGHATLYWYQQILGQGPKLLIQFQNNGVVDDSQLPKDRFSAERLKGVDSTLKIQPAKLEDSAVYLCASSKASAHQPQHFGDGTRLSIL.

The genes are TRBV6-2 or TRBV6-3 and TRBJ2-6, with TRBD2 matching 14 bases. The CDR3 has 19 amino acids. Germline trimming cut 6 bases from V and 3 bases from J; bases unmatched to any gene: 10. Per germline, CDR1 MNHEY and CDR2 SVGEGT. The CDR3 DNA is TGTGCCAGCAGCTCCTGGGGACTAGCGGGAGTTTTTGGGGCCAACGTCCTGACTTTC. Its translation is CASSSWGLAGVFGANVLTF.